This T cell receptor (beta chain) was sequenced during a study of post-analysis software for immune sequencing data. Looking at the study overall: In terms of disease course, relapsing-remitting, secondary progressive and progressive-relapsing multiple sclerosis were included. Study outcomes and limitations: Diversity measured as normalized Chao1 was significantly lower in multiple sclerosis patients than in controls. Patients used five TRBV segments, including TRBV5-6, TRBV5-1 and TRBV20-1, more often than controls. Strong same-batch co-clustering of samples appeared with F measure clustering.

Germline lookup yields CDR1 SGHTA and CDR2 FQGNSA. Trimming cost V 1 base and J 6 bases; bases outside gene matches: 2. The CDR3 has 14 residues. TCR beta libraries were prepared from cDNA with unique molecular identifiers. Yield was roughly 0.5 million cDNA molecules from around 1 to 9.1 million T cells. TCRdb itself ran the PCR reads through MiXCR, one entry per CDR3 protein. The data show about 430,000 distinct CDR3 sequences, less than 40% seen once. Of note for this clonotype: Antigen specificity is unknown.

The clonotype was recovered from a girl aged 2 to 9 with multiple sclerosis. The sequenced material came from blood. J is TRBJ1-2 and V is TRBV7-2; 10 bases match TRBD1. The CDR3 bases are TGTGCCAGCAGCTTAGTCGGACAGGGGGATGGCTACACCTTC. Protein: CASSLVGQGDGYTF.